Each of the 32 T cell receptor beta chains below was sequenced from the same sample in a study of tumor-infiltrating lymphocytes in primary liver carcinoma. TCR beta cDNA was reverse-transcribed from around 0.55 ug of total RNA. The reaction used a constant-region primer and ProtoScript II reverse transcriptase. Three-round nested multiplex PCR performed with slightly modified ARM-PCR produced the TCR beta libraries. The two initial PCR rounds, about 9 cycles each, used TRBV1-TRBV30 forward and C-beta reverse primers. TCRdb recomputed calls from the multiplex PCR reads with MiXCR, one row per CDR3 protein. The data hold 250,000 to 350,000 distinct CDR3 sequences, with roughly 60% observed a single time. RNA isolated from unsorted whole blood supplied the blood RNA, with germline DNA also extracted. The sequenced sample consisted of peripheral blood. These receptors originate from a woman aged 30 to 39 with primary liver carcinoma and hepatitis B virus infection.

Comment on this clonotype: This may be a read error: a much more frequent sequence differs by one nucleotide. The chain links TRBV29-1 to TRBJ2-1; TRBD2 matches at 7 bases. Trimming at V came to 3 bases and at J to 9 bases, leaving 11 bases not matched to a gene. CDR1 and CDR2 from the germline V gene are SQVTM and ANQGSEA. The CDR3 has 14 residues. The CDR3 region has the DNA TGCAGCGTTGACAATTGGACTAGGGAACCTGAGCAGTTCTTC. This sequence encodes CSVDNWTREPEQFF.

Points on this clonotype: A read error may explain this, as a much larger clone is one base away. This rearrangement joins TRBV12-3 or TRBV12-4 to TRBJ2-1, with TRBD2 matching over 12 bases. This CDR3 is built from 16 residues. CDR3 region: CAISLATSGRKYEQFF. CDR3 bases: TGTGCCATCAGTTTAGCGACTAGCGGGAGAAAGTATGAGCAGTTCTTC.

This chain joins TRBV29-1 and TRBJ1-2; 7 bases map to TRBD1. The trim removed 4 bases at V and 3 bases at J, leaving 2 bases unmatched. The length of the CDR3 is 12 residues. Per germline, CDR1 SQVTM and CDR2 ANQGSEA. CDR3 nucleotides: TGCAGCGTTGGAGGGACAGACTATGGCTACACCTTC. The encoded protein is CSVGGTDYGYTF. Drawing the rest from reference TRBV29-1 and TRBJ1-2, the complete variable domain is SAVISQKPSRDICQRGTSLTIQCQVDSQVTMMFWYRQQPGQSLTLIATANQGSEATYESGFVIDKFPISRPNLTFSTLTVSNMSPEDSSIYLCSVGGTDYGYTFGSGTRLTVV.

The chain carries TRBV7-9 and TRBJ2-2; TRBD2 aligns across 10 bases. CDR1 and CDR2 from the germline V gene are SEHNR and FQNEAQ (reference sequence). The junction had 10 bases not matched to a gene; V was cut back by 7 bases and J by 5 bases. The length of the CDR3 is 16 residues. In nucleotides, the CDR3 is TGTGCCAGCATAAAAACCGGGACTAGCGTAACCGGGGAGCTGTTTTTT. Amino acids: CASIKTGTSVTGELFF.

About this clonotype itself: One junction end does not reproduce the germline sequence, and a read error may be involved. The J gene is TRBJ1-1, the V gene TRBV6-5, with D perhaps matching TRBD1 (6 bases). The CDR3 spans 13 residues. From germline, CDR1 is MNHEY and CDR2 SVGAGI. The CDR3 is CANSTQGRTEAFF. CDR3 bases: TGTGCCAACAGTACACAGGGTAGGACTGAAGCTTTCTTT.

This rearrangement joins TRBV4-2 to TRBJ2-4; no clear D gene. The germline V gene encodes CDR1 LGHNA and CDR2 YNFKEQ. The V and J ends lost 5 bases and 0 bases respectively, with 14 bases between them. This CDR3 region has 16 residues. CDR3 DNA sequence: TGTGCCAGCAGCTCCCAAGGAGTACTAGCCAAAAACATTCAGTACTTC. This encodes CASSSQGVLAKNIQYF.

On this clonotype: This may arise from a read error, as a much more abundant clone is one base away. No conserved phenylalanine or tryptophan ends this CDR3, so it is likely a read error. The gene calls are TRBV12-3 or TRBV12-4 and TRBJ2-3, with TRBD2 as a possible D gene (5 bases). V shed 7 bases and J shed 4 bases, with 18 bases lying between them. The CDR3 is 15 amino acids. The CDR3 DNA reads TGTGCCAGCAAGTGGTCGACGGGGTTGGCAGATACGCAGTATTAT. Translation: CASKWSTGLADTQYY.

This clonotype was observed many times. The DNA for the CDR3 is TGTGCCAGCAGCTTTAATCGGGGGGAGACCCAGTACTTC. Translated: CASSFNRGETQYF. This chain connects TRBV11-3 to TRBJ2-5; D is perhaps TRBD2 (6 bases). Trimming cost V 3 bases and J 5 bases, with 10 bases left between them. This CDR3 spans 13 amino acids. CDR1 and CDR2 (germline): SGHNT, YENEEA.

Concerning this clonotype: Germline and junction disagree at one end, which may indicate a read error. The V gene is TRBV5-8, the J gene TRBJ2-1, with D tentatively TRBD1 or TRBD2 (5 bases each). The CDR3 is made up of 15 amino acids. Germline V gene lookup returns CDR1 SGHTS and CDR2 YDEGEE. The DNA for the CDR3 is TGTGCCAACAGCTTGGGACCCAACTCCTACAATGAGCAGTTCTTC. Its translation is CANSLGPNSYNEQFF.

This clonotype was detected only once. The chain links TRBV30 to TRBJ2-7; maybe TRBD2 (5 bases). Germline-derived CDR1 and CDR2 are GTSNPN and SVGIG (reference sequence). CDR3 length: 14 residues. With 0 bases removed from V and 1 base from J, the gap between germline ends came to 10 bases. This CDR3 reads CAWSVERKSYEQYF. The CDR3 DNA is TGTGCCTGGAGTGTAGAGCGGAAATCCTACGAGCAGTACTTC.

This clonotype showed up many times. V usage is TRBV10-2 and J usage is TRBJ2-7, with TRBD2 matching over 12 bases. This CDR3 is 15 amino acids long. V shed 4 bases, J shed 5 bases, and the junction held 6 bases outside the gene matches. Germline V gives CDR1 WSHSY, CDR2 SAAADI. The DNA of the CDR3 is TGCGCCAGCAGTGGCTTAGGACTAGCGGGAAACGAGCAGTACTTC. It yields the protein CASSGLGLAGNEQYF.

This clonotype was seen only once. This may be a read error, as it is one base from a much larger clone. The CDR3 ends on some other residue instead of the conserved phenylalanine or tryptophan, so this is likely a read error. This chain uses TRBV29-1 with TRBJ2-5; D may correspond to TRBD1 or TRBD2 (5 bases each). The CDR3 totals 12 residues. Trimming cost V 7 bases and J 6 bases, with 15 bases left between them. Germline V gene lookup returns CDR1 SQVTM and CDR2 ANQGSEA. The CDR3 DNA sequence: TGCAGCGGCGAGGGCGACAGCAAGACCCAGTACTTA. It yields the protein CSGEGDSKTQYL.

In regard to this clonotype: A read error may be the cause here, since a much bigger clone is one base away. The rearrangement joins TRBV12-3 or TRBV12-4 to TRBJ2-3; D may be TRBD2 (6 bases). The germline V and J ends were trimmed by 5 bases and 3 bases, with 15 bases remaining between them. CDR3 size: 15 residues. This CDR3 reads CASSLPGDLTDTQYF. Written as DNA, the CDR3 is TGTGCCAGCAGTCTTCCGGGAGACCTAACAGATACGCAGTATTTT.

A note on this clonotype: No conserved phenylalanine or tryptophan is present at the end of the CDR3, so a read error is the likely explanation. This sequence joins TRBV11-2 and TRBJ2-1; D not certain. Germline V lookup: CDR1 SGHAT, CDR2 FQNNGV. CDR3 size: 13 residues. V lost 7 bases and J 5 bases, leaving 12 bases between the germline ends. The CDR3 nucleotides read TGTGCCAGCAACATACAGCGCAACAATGAGCAGTTCCTC. Residues: CASNIQRNNEQFL.

The table lists this clonotype with a count of one. The junction departs from germline at one end; a sequencing error may be responsible. This chain uses TRBV29-1 with TRBJ2-7; D is uncertain. CDR1 and CDR2 (germline): SQVTM, ANQGSEA. This CDR3 has 13 residues. The CDR3, as DNA: TGCAGCGTTGAAGGGGTCAGGACCTACGAGCACTACTTC. Its protein is CSVEGVRTYEHYF.

Comment on this clonotype: A read error is likely here: a far larger clone is one base away. The chain is built from TRBV29-1 and TRBJ2-7; tentative D call: TRBD1 (6 bases). The CDR3 runs 12 residues. Germline values: CDR1 SQVTM, CDR2 ANQGSEA. CDR3 region: CSVEEGAYEQCF. The CDR3 region has the DNA TGCAGCGTTGAAGAGGGGGCCTACGAGCAGTGCTTC.

In the case of this clonotype: One base away lies a much larger clone, so this may be a sequencing read error. V usage is TRBV6-5 and J usage is TRBJ1-2, with a weak D call TRBD1 (5 bases). Germline CDR1 is MNHEY and CDR2 is SVGAGI. This CDR3 contains 14 residues. CDR3 in amino acids: CASSYDSGGYVYTF. CDR3 DNA: TGTGCCAGCAGTTATGACAGCGGCGGCTATGTCTACACCTTC.

With respect to this clonotype: A much larger clonotype is one base distant, so this may be a read error. The chain is built from TRBV12-3 or TRBV12-4 and TRBJ1-6; the match to TRBD1 covers 9 bases. CDR3 size: 15 residues. In nucleotides, the CDR3 is TGTGCCAGCAGCCCAACAGGGGGCTCGAATTCACCCCCCCACTTT. It codes for CASSPTGGSNSPPHF.

In regard to this clonotype: A read error may account for a junction end that differs from germline. The V and J genes are TRBV7-9 and TRBJ2-7; maybe TRBD2 (5 bases). The CDR3 spans 12 residues. Germline V gene lookup returns CDR1 SEHNR and CDR2 FQNEAQ (reference sequence). CDR3 residues: CVSSLVAGEQYF. DNA of the CDR3: TGTGTCAGCAGCTTAGTGGCGGGCGAGCAGTACTTC.

V gene TRBV7-8 combines with J gene TRBJ2-3; 7 bases match TRBD2. This CDR3 has 15 residues. The germline V gene encodes CDR1 SGHVS and CDR2 FQNEAQ. The trim removed 6 bases at V and 6 bases at J, leaving 12 bases unmatched. The CDR3 protein is CASSEWGGRWDTQYF. The CDR3 nucleotides are TGTGCCAGCAGTGAATGGGGGGGGAGGTGGGATACGCAGTATTTT.

Concerning this clonotype: It is likely a read error, because the conserved phenylalanine at the end of the CDR3 is missing. This chain joins TRBV29-1 and TRBJ2-3; the D gene could be TRBD1 or TRBD2 (5 bases each). The length of the CDR3 is 15 residues. Germline V gives CDR1 SQVTM, CDR2 ANQGSEA. The CDR3 spells CSLDLGTPGTDTQYS. The DNA for the CDR3 is TGCAGCCTTGATCTGGGGACCCCTGGCACAGATACGCAGTATTCT.

To note about this clonotype: At one end the junction does not follow the germline gene, possibly because of a read error. The rearrangement joins TRBV7-8 to TRBJ2-5; no clear D gene. This CDR3 contains 11 residues. The germline gives CDR1 SGHVS, CDR2 FQNEAQ. CDR3 in amino acids: CTSSPQETQYF. CDR3 bases: TGTACCAGCAGCCCCCAAGAGACCCAGTACTTC.

As regards this clonotype: This is likely a read error, given that the CDR3 carries no conserved phenylalanine or tryptophan at its end. The rearrangement links TRBV10-2 to TRBJ2-7; 14 nucleotides line up with TRBD2. CDR1 and CDR2 from the germline V gene are WSHSY and SAAADI. The CDR3 runs 17 residues. V gave up 4 bases and J gave up 3 bases; unmatched junction bases: 8. CDR3 DNA: TGCGCCAGCAGTGCCGGACTAGCGGGAGGCCAGTACTACGAGCAGTACCTC. Protein sequence: CASSAGLAGGQYYEQYL.

The count of this clonotype is one. Its ends do not fully match the called genes, so a read error is possible. The rearrangement joins TRBV6-2 or TRBV6-3 to TRBJ2-7; D tentatively fits TRBD1 or TRBD2 (7 bases each). This CDR3 has 14 amino acids. Germline V gene sequence: CDR1 MNHEY, CDR2 SVGEGT. CDR3 nucleotides: TGTGCCAGCAGGCGACAGGGAGGGACCTACGAGCAATACTTC. The encoded protein is CASRRQGGTYEQYF.

The chain recombines TRBV4-1 with TRBJ2-1, with 7 bases that match TRBD2. Per germline, CDR1 MGHRA and CDR2 YSYEKL. CDR3 length equals 17 residues. V lost 4 bases and J lost 10; bases outside the gene matches: 19. CDR3: CASSRAFQAGRWNEQFF. DNA for the CDR3: TGCGCCAGCAGCCGAGCCTTCCAAGCGGGAAGGTGGAACGAGCAGTTCTTC.

This clonotype was detected once. Likely a read error: the CDR3 ends without its conserved phenylalanine or tryptophan. The chain uses TRBV11-2 and TRBJ2-3; 9 nucleotides align to TRBD2. This CDR3 has 16 residues. CDR1 and CDR2 (germline): SGHAT, FQNNGV. The CDR3 region has the DNA TGTGCCAGTAGCTTTAGCGGGAGTATTCATTCAGATACGCAGTATTTA. Encoded protein: CASSFSGSIHSDTQYL.

This chain links TRBV4-1 with TRBJ2-7, with 10 bases identical to TRBD2. Germline V gene lookup returns CDR1 MGHRA and CDR2 YSYEKL. V was clipped by 2 bases and J by 4 bases; unmatched bases: 5. The CDR3 is made up of 15 amino acids. The CDR3 DNA is TGCGCCAGCAGCCAAACCGGGACTAGCGCTTACGAGCAGTACTTC. It codes for CASSQTGTSAYEQYF.

Of note for this clonotype: This may stem from a read error, because a much larger clone lies one nucleotide away. The chain carries TRBV6-1 and TRBJ2-4, with 9 bases that match TRBD2. Germline loops: CDR1 MNHNS, CDR2 SASEGT. The length of the CDR3 is 15 residues. The CDR3 is CASSERLADKNIQCF. The CDR3 region has the DNA TGTGCCAGCAGTGAAAGACTAGCGGATAAAAACATTCAGTGCTTC.

On this clonotype itself: One end of the junction does not line up with germline, which may come from a read error. V usage is TRBV11-2 and J usage is TRBJ2-3; D gene ambiguous. CDR1 is SGHAT, CDR2 FQNNGV, per germline. This CDR3 spans 16 amino acids. The CDR3 nucleotides read TGTACCAGCAGCTCAAGAACGGGCCTTGGCACAGATACGCAGTACTTT. Translation gives CTSSSRTGLGTDTQYF.

With respect to this clonotype: This may be a read error, as it is one base from a much larger clone. Since the CDR3 does not end with the conserved phenylalanine or tryptophan, this likely comes from a read error. CDR3 loop: CSVGRTDGYTI. CDR3 coding DNA: TGCAGTGTCGGGAGGACGGACGGCTACACCATC. The J gene is TRBJ1-2, the V gene TRBV29-1; no definite D call. The CDR3 is 11 residues long. The germline V gene has CDR1 SQVTM and CDR2 ANQGSEA.

This rearrangement joins TRBV11-2 to TRBJ2-7, with TRBD2 matching over 7 bases. Germline CDR1 SGHAT, CDR2 FQNNGV. After removal of 8 bases from V and 2 bases from J, the junction contained 12 bases not matched to a gene. The CDR3 runs to 15 residues. The CDR3 sequence: CASGWGTGGPYEQYF. In nucleotides, the CDR3 is TGTGCCAGCGGCTGGGGAACGGGAGGTCCCTACGAGCAGTACTTC.

The V call is TRBV9, the J call TRBJ1-4; no reliable D call. This CDR3 is built from 15 residues. The ends were cut back, 3 bases at V and 8 bases at J, with 17 bases in the middle. Germline V gives CDR1 SGDLS, CDR2 YYNGEE. The DNA of the CDR3 is TGTGCCAGCAGCGGATCGGGCAGCCGGGGAGAAAAACTGTTTTTT. Its protein product is CASSGSGSRGEKLFF. The full variable domain, completed using reference TRBV9 and TRBJ1-4, is DSGVTQTPKHLITATGQRVTLRCSPRSGDLSVYWYQQSLDQGLQFLIQYYNGEERAKGNILERFSAQQFPDLHSELNLSSLELGDSALYFCASSGSGSRGEKLFFGSGTQLSVL.